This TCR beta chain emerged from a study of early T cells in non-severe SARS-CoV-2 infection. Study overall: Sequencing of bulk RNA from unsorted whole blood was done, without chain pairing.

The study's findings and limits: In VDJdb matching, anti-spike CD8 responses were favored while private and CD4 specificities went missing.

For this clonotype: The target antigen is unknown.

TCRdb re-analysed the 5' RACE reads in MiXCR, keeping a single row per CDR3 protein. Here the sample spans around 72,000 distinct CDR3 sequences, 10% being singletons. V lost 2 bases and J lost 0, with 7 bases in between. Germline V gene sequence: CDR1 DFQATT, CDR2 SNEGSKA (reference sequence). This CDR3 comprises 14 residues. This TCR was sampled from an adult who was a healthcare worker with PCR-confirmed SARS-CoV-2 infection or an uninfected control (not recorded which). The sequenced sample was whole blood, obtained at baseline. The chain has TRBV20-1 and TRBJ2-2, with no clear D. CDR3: CSARFRSNTGELFF. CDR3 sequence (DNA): TGCAGTGCTAGATTCAGATCGAACACCGGGGAGCTGTTTTTT.